These 30 T cell receptor beta chains share one sample of origin, sequenced in a study of CD4 T cells in relation to SARS-CoV-2 and coronaviruses. Antigens of these TCRs are unknown. Repertoires were generated with immunoSEQ multiplex PCR, while TCRdb's copy carries only in-frame clones and drops some. The data show 15,000 to 20,000 clones, with more than 65% seen just once and about a fifth held by the top ten. CD4+ T cells from unexposed donors were obtained before the COVID-19 pandemic (2011-2018). The cells were cultured for approximately 10 days before CD4+ T cells were isolated. Sequenced sample: CD4+ T cells from PBMCs, cultured in vitro. These receptors were collected from a human donor in good health.

The chain links TRBV7-2 to TRBJ2-7, with a possible D match to TRBD2 (5 bases). The germline CDR1 and CDR2 sequences are SGHTA and FQGNSA. V lost 11 bases and J 2 bases, leaving 10 bases between the germline ends. The CDR3 length is 11 residues. CDR3 region: CAEGGPYEQYF. The CDR3 region has the DNA TGTGCCGAGGGTGGCCCCTACGAGCAGTACTTC.

This clone occurred a few times. The genes are TRBV5-4 and TRBJ1-4; D may be TRBD1 (6 bases). The germline V gene encodes CDR1 SGHNT and CDR2 YYREEE (reference sequence). The CDR3 extends over 15 amino acids. V lost 4 bases and J 7 bases, leaving 17 bases between the germline ends. The CDR3 reads CASSEGGGRREKLFF. The CDR3 nucleotides read TGTGCCAGCAGCGAGGGCGGGGGGCGACGTGAAAAACTGTTTTTT.

The chain joins TRBV10-3 to TRBJ2-5; TRBD1 is a possible D gene (7 bases). The CDR3 covers 12 residues. CDR1 and CDR2 (germline): ENHRY, SYGVKD. The V and J ends lost 6 bases and 7 bases respectively, with 12 bases between them. CDR3 bases: TGTGCCATCAGCGACAGGGAGGTGACCCAGTACTTC. Protein: CAISDREVTQYF.

Only one count was recorded for this clone. This sequence joins TRBV9 and TRBJ2-1, with a weak D call TRBD1 (5 bases). The CDR3 contains 14 residues. V lost 3 bases and J lost 4, with 11 bases in between. Germline V gives CDR1 SGDLS, CDR2 YYNGEE. The CDR3 region is CASSEDSLYNEQFF. The CDR3 DNA reads TGTGCCAGCAGCGAAGACAGCCTTTACAATGAGCAGTTCTTC.

The chain has TRBV3-1 (or the pseudogene TRBV3-2) and TRBJ1-1; D is undetermined. V dropped 6 bases and J dropped 9 bases, with 17 bases sitting between them. Per germline, CDR1 LGHDT and CDR2 YNNKEL (reference sequence). There are 13 residues in the CDR3. This CDR3 reads CASRPALAHQAFF. The CDR3, as DNA: TGTGCCAGCAGGCCGGCGTTAGCGCACCAAGCTTTCTTT.

The V gene is TRBV6-1, the J gene TRBJ2-5, with D perhaps being TRBD1 or TRBD2 (5 bases each). Deletions cut 1 base from V and 4 bases from J, with 7 bases between. Germline V lookup: CDR1 MNHNS, CDR2 SASEGT. CDR3 length equals 13 residues. The DNA of the CDR3 is TGTGCCAGCAGTGAAGAGAGGGGAGAGACCCAGTACTTC. It is translated as CASSEERGETQYF.

The chain employs TRBV5-8 and TRBJ1-3; perhaps TRBD1 as D (6 bases). Trimming removed 4 bases at V and 1 base at J, with 12 bases between. This CDR3 has 15 amino acids. The V gene's germline CDR1 is SGHTS and CDR2 YDEGEE. As DNA, the CDR3 is TGTGCCAGCAGCCTAATCAGGGGTTCTGGAAACACCATATATTTT. It yields the protein CASSLIRGSGNTIYF.

Concerning this clone itself: The identical CDR3 is also encoded by other nucleotide sequences in the sample. V gene TRBV6-2 or TRBV6-3 combines with J gene TRBJ2-7; 10 bases fit TRBD1. The trim removed 2 bases at V and 4 bases at J, leaving 5 bases unmatched. Germline V gives CDR1 MNHEY, CDR2 SVGEGT. The CDR3 length is 15 residues. CDR3 DNA sequence: TGTGCCAGCAGTTACCAGGGACAGGGGCTGTACGAGCAGTACTTC. The encoded protein is CASSYQGQGLYEQYF.

This chain joins TRBV6-5 and TRBJ1-3; D perhaps matches TRBD1 (5 bases). This CDR3 contains 15 residues. Germline loops: CDR1 MNHEY, CDR2 SVGAGI. The V end lost 7 bases, the J end lost 1 base, and 14 bases lay between the germline ends. CDR3 DNA sequence: TGTGCCAGCATGAGGGAGGGGAGGTCTGGAAACACCATATATTTT. It codes for CASMREGRSGNTIYF.

The CDR3 nucleotides are TGCGCCAGCAGACCAATAGCGGGAGGCCCCACAGATACGCAGTATTTT. This codes for CASRPIAGGPTDTQYF. V is TRBV10-2 and J is TRBJ2-3; 10 positions agree with TRBD2. This CDR3 is 16 amino acids long. With V trimmed by 6 bases and J by 2 bases, 8 bases remained unmatched. In germline, CDR1 is WSHSY, CDR2 SAAADI.

The V and J genes are TRBV9 and TRBJ2-3; the D is unclear. The CDR3 covers 13 residues. The V end lost 0 bases, the J end lost 14 bases, and 16 bases lay between the germline ends. Germline V gene lookup returns CDR1 SGDLS and CDR2 YYNGEE. The CDR3 protein is CASSVENGPPRYF. The CDR3 nucleotides are TGTGCCAGCAGCGTAGAAAATGGACCTCCCAGGTATTTT.

The V gene is TRBV4-1, the J gene TRBJ1-2; tentatively, D is TRBD1 (6 bases). The CDR3 totals 17 residues. Germline values: CDR1 MGHRA, CDR2 YSYEKL. The V end lost 1 base, the J end lost 6 bases, and 21 bases lay between the germline ends. CDR3 sequence (DNA): TGCGCCAGCAGCCAAGGGGGGAGGGGGAGGAGCGGTAATGGCTACACCTTC. Protein sequence: CASSQGGRGRSGNGYTF.

V and J are TRBV18 and TRBJ1-3, with 9 positions matching TRBD1. V gave up 0 bases and J gave up 2 bases; unmatched junction bases: 2. This CDR3 spans 16 amino acids. Germline V gene data show CDR1 as KGHSH and CDR2 as LQKENI. This CDR3 reads CASSPPGQGAGNTIYF. CDR3 DNA sequence: TGTGCCAGCTCACCACCGGGACAGGGAGCTGGAAACACCATATATTTT.

The chain is built from TRBV7-3 and TRBJ2-2; TRBD2 agrees at 7 bases. Germline V lookup: CDR1 SGHTA, CDR2 FQGTGA. The CDR3 sequence is 15 residues long. Trimming took 1 base from V and 2 from J; bases not matched to a gene: 1. As DNA, the CDR3 is TGTGCCAGCAGCTTAAGCGGGGGAAACACCGGGGAGCTGTTTTTT. It specifies CASSLSGGNTGELFF. Based on the CDR3 plus reference TRBV7-3 and TRBJ2-2, the full variable domain is GAGVSQTPSNKVTEKGKYVELRCDPISGHTALYWYRQSLGQGPEFLIYFQGTGAADDSGLPNDRFFAVRPEGSVSTLKIQRTERGDSAVYLCASSLSGGNTGELFFGEGSRLTVL.

The J gene is TRBJ2-3, the V gene TRBV5-6; 9 bases match TRBD2. Germline CDR1 and CDR2: SGHDT and YYEEEE. V was pared by 2 bases and J by 4 bases, with 8 bases of the junction left unmatched. The CDR3 length is 16 residues. The CDR3 is CASSFMAGGRPDTQYF. The CDR3 DNA reads TGTGCCAGCAGCTTCATGGCGGGAGGGCGGCCAGATACGCAGTATTTT.

CDR3 DNA: TGTGCCAGCAGCTTGCCGACCCCCTCCGATACGCAGTATTTT. It codes for CASSLPTPSDTQYF. The chain is built from TRBV28 and TRBJ2-3; no reliable D call. Trimming pared 6 bases from V and 6 bases from J, leaving 16 bases between. Per the germline V gene, CDR1 is MDHEN and CDR2 is SYDVKM. The CDR3 consists of 14 residues. The whole variable domain, remainder taken from reference TRBV28 and TRBJ2-3, is DVKVTQSSRYLVKRTGEKVFLECVQDMDHENMFWYRQDPGLGLRLIYFSYDVKMKEKGDIPEGYSVSREKKERFSLILESASTNQTSMYLCASSLPTPSDTQYFGPGTRLTVL.

V gene TRBV11-2 combines with J gene TRBJ2-1; TRBD2 aligns across 9 bases. The CDR3 covers 16 residues. The V segment lost 5 bases and the J segment 4 bases; nucleotides outside the gene matches: 9. Germline values: CDR1 SGHAT, CDR2 FQNNGV. The CDR3 region is CASSRLSGGRYNEQFF. The DNA of the CDR3 is TGTGCCAGCAGCCGTCTTAGCGGGGGCCGATACAATGAGCAGTTCTTC.

V and J are TRBV4-3 and TRBJ2-7; D is uncertain. Looked up from germline, CDR1 is LGHNA and CDR2 is YSLEER. V gave up 1 base and J gave up 4 bases, with 17 bases separating them. The length of the CDR3 is 16 residues. This CDR3 reads CASSQAPLEPKYEQYF. The DNA for the CDR3 is TGCGCCAGCAGCCAAGCACCTCTTGAACCTAAATACGAGCAGTACTTC.

J is TRBJ2-4 and V is TRBV4-3; D gene ambiguous. The germline V gene encodes CDR1 LGHNA and CDR2 YSLEER. This CDR3 has 15 amino acids. Trimming stripped 1 base from V and 0 bases from J, with 7 bases between. The CDR3 protein is CASSQGQLAKNIQYF. CDR3 in DNA: TGCGCCAGCAGCCAAGGTCAGCTAGCCAAAAACATTCAGTACTTC.

The chain couples TRBV7-2 to TRBJ2-7; 8 nucleotides align to TRBD2. The length of the CDR3 is 18 residues. V lost 5 bases and J lost 2; bases outside the gene matches: 17. CDR1 is SGHTA and CDR2 is FQGNSA in the germline V gene. CDR3 in amino acids: CASSHGASGRSTPYEQYF. CDR3 sequence (DNA): TGTGCCAGCAGCCACGGGGCTAGCGGGCGTTCTACCCCCTACGAGCAGTACTTC.

The chain has TRBV19 and TRBJ2-7; 8 positions agree with TRBD1. This CDR3 is built from 13 residues. The germline CDR1 and CDR2 sequences are LNHDA and SQIVND (reference sequence). V gave up 3 bases and J gave up 7 bases; unmatched junction bases: 5. CDR3 bases: TGTGCCAGTAGTATTGACAGGGGCCGGGAGCAGTACTTC. This codes for CASSIDRGREQYF.

This clone appeared a few times. The gene calls are TRBV7-2 and TRBJ1-5, with a possible D match to TRBD1 (6 bases). V was pared by 1 base and J by 9 bases, with 10 bases between. The CDR3 is 13 amino acids. Germline assignment: CDR1 SGHTA and CDR2 FQGNSA. The CDR3, as DNA: TGTGCCAGCAGCTTAGAACAGGGTTCGCCCCAGCATTTT. Translation gives CASSLEQGSPQHF.

This clone was counted only a few times. The chain employs TRBV2 and TRBJ2-2; no reliable D call. CDR1 and CDR2 from the germline V gene are SNHLY and FYNNEI. There are 14 residues in the CDR3. Trimming removed 4 bases from V and 4 bases from J, with 10 bases in between. CDR3 sequence (DNA): TGTGCCAGCAGTGGACTTGTTAGCACCGGGGAGCTGTTTTTT. It is translated as CASSGLVSTGELFF.

In this sample, this clone turned up a few times. The chain is built from TRBV5-1 and TRBJ1-2; possibly TRBD1 for D (6 bases). V was cut by 5 bases and J by 1 base, with 18 bases left in between. The CDR3 runs 16 residues. CDR1 is SGHRS and CDR2 is YFSETQ in the germline V gene. The CDR3 DNA is TGCGCCAGCAGTCAGGGATCCGGGACATTTAACTATGGCTACACCTTC. Its protein is CASSQGSGTFNYGYTF.

The rearrangement links TRBV10-3 to TRBJ2-1; D gene ambiguous. Germline CDR1 ENHRY, CDR2 SYGVKD. This CDR3 has 14 amino acids. Trimming removed 7 bases from V and 3 bases from J, with 13 bases in between. CDR3 loop: CAITDSTGYNEQFF. CDR3 bases: TGTGCCATCACAGATTCGACTGGCTACAATGAGCAGTTCTTC.

CDR3 residues: CATSAYVSSEQYF. The CDR3 DNA follows: TGTGCCACCTCAGCTTATGTAAGCTCCGAGCAGTACTTC. V is TRBV7-9 and J is TRBJ2-7, with unresolved D. The V gene's germline CDR1 is SEHNR and CDR2 FQNEAQ (reference sequence). Trimming shortened V by 10 bases and J by 6 bases, and 19 bases separated the two germline ends. CDR3 size: 13 residues.

This clone was recorded a few times. The rearrangement joins TRBV7-9 to TRBJ2-1; possibly TRBD1 for D (5 bases). Trimming took off 5 bases at V and 2 bases at J, with 13 bases between the two ends. The CDR3 runs 15 residues. Per the germline V gene, CDR1 is SEHNR and CDR2 is FQNEAQ (reference sequence). The CDR3 reads CASSPVGHTYNEQFF. CDR3 nucleotides: TGTGCCAGCAGCCCCGTCGGACACACCTACAATGAGCAGTTCTTC. Combining the CDR3 with reference TRBV7-9 and TRBJ2-1 gives the whole variable domain DTGVSQNPRHKITKRGQNVTFRCDPISEHNRLYWYRQTLGQGPEFLTYFQNEAQLEKSRLLSDRFSAERPKGSFSTLEIQRTEQGDSAMYLCASSPVGHTYNEQFFGPGTRLTVL.

The J gene is TRBJ2-3, the V gene TRBV4-1; TRBD2 is a possible D gene (7 bases). The CDR3 spans 16 residues. V lost 0 bases and J lost 4, with 14 bases in between. Germline CDR1 and CDR2: MGHRA and YSYEKL. DNA for the CDR3: TGCGCCAGCAGCCAAGATGCGGGGGCAGGGGCAGATACGCAGTATTTT. The encoded protein is CASSQDAGAGADTQYF.

The V gene is TRBV15, the J gene TRBJ2-3, with 10 positions matching TRBD2. CDR1 LNHNV and CDR2 YYDKDF come from the germline V gene (reference sequence). V shed 3 bases and J 3 bases; nucleotides not matched to a gene: 6. This CDR3 has 16 amino acids. This CDR3 reads CATSRGLATRTDTQYF. The DNA for the CDR3 is TGTGCCACCAGCAGGGGACTAGCGACCAGAACAGATACGCAGTATTTT.

The J gene is TRBJ1-2, the V gene TRBV7-2; 8 bases fit TRBD1. The V gene's germline CDR1 is SGHTA and CDR2 FQGNSA. CDR3 length equals 13 residues. V lost 4 bases and J lost 6; bases outside the gene matches: 4. CDR3 sequence (DNA): TGTGCCAGCAGCTCCGACAGGGGTAATGGCTACACCTTC. The encoded protein is CASSSDRGNGYTF.